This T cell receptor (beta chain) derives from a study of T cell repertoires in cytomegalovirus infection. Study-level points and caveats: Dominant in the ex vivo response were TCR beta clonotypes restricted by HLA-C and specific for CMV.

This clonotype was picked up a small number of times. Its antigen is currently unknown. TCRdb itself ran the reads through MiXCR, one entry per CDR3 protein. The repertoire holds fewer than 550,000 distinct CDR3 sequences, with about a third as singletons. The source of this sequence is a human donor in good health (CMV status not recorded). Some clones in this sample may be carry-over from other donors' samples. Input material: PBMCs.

The CDR3 DNA is TGTGCCAGCAGCGATGGACAGGGAACAGATACGCAGTATTTT. Its protein is CASSDGQGTDTQYF. The chain combines TRBV11-2 with TRBJ2-3; TRBD1 aligns across 8 bases. The CDR3 runs 14 residues. The V and J ends lost 5 bases and 3 bases, in that order; junction bases with no gene match: 4. CDR1 is SGHAT, CDR2 FQNNGV, per germline.